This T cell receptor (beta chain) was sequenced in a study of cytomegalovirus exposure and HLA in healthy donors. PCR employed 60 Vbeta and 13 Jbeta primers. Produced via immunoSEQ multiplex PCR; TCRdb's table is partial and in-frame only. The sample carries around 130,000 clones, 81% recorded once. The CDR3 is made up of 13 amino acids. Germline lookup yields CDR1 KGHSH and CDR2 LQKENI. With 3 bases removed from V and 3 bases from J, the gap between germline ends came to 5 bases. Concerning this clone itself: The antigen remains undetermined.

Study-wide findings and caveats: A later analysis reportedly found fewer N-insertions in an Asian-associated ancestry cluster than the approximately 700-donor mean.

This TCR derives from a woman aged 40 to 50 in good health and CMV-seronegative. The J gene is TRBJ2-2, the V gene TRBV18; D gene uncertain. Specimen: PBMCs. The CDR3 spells CASSPLDTGELFF. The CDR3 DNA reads TGTGCCAGCTCACCCCTAGACACCGGGGAGCTGTTTTTT. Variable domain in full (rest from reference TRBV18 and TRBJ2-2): NAGVMQNPRHLVRRRGQEARLRCSPMKGHSHVYWYRQLPEEGLKFMVYLQKENIIDESGMPKERFSAEFPKEGPSILRIQQVVRGDSAAYFCASSPLDTGELFFGEGSRLTVL.